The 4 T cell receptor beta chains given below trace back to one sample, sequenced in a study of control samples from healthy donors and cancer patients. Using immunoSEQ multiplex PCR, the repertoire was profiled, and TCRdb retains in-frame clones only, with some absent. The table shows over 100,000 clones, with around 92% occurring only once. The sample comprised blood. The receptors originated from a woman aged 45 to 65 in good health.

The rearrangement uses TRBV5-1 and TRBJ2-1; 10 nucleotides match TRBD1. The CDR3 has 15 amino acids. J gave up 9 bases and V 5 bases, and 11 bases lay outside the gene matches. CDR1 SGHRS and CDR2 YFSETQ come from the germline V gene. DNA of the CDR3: TGCGCCAGCAGGTCCGGGACAGGGGATTTTGGTGAGCAGTTCTTC. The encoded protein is CASRSGTGDFGEQFF. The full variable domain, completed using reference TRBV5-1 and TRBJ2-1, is KAGVTQTPRYLIKTRGQQVTLSCSPISGHRSVSWYQQTPGQGLQFLFEYFSETQRNKGNFPGRFSGRQFSNSRSEMNVSTLELGDSALYLCASRSGTGDFGEQFFGPGTRLTVL.

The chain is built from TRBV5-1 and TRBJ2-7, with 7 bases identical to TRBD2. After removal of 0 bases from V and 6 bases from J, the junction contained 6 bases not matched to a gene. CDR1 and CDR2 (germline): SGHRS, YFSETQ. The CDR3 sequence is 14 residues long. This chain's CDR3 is CASSLGLASAEQYF. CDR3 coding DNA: TGCGCCAGCAGCTTGGGACTAGCTTCCGCCGAGCAGTACTTC.

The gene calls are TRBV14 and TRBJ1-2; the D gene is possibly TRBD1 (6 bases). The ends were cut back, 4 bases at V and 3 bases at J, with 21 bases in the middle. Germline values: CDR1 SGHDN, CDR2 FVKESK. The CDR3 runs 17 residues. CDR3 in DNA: TGTGCCAGCAGCCCCGGGACACTCCTCCGGAGGGACTATGGCTACACCTTC. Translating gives CASSPGTLLRRDYGYTF.

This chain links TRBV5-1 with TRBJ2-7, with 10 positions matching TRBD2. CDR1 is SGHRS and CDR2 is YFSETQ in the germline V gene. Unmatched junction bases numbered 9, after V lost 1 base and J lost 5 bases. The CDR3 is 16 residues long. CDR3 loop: CASSLRLAGEGHEQYF. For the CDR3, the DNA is TGCGCCAGCAGCTTGCGTCTAGCGGGAGAGGGCCACGAGCAGTACTTC.